These T cell receptor beta chains were read from a single sample in a study of T cell repertoires in cytomegalovirus infection. MiXCR, applied by TCRdb to the reads, yields one record per CDR3 protein. The sample records roughly 320,000 distinct CDR3 sequences, roughly a tenth being singletons. The sequenced sample consisted of PBMCs. The source is a human donor in good health (CMV status not recorded). Some clones in this sample may be carry-over from other donors' samples. The CDR3 runs from the conserved cysteine through the conserved F or W. Each record gives: J gene, clone size, V gene, D gene, CDR3 protein, CDR3 DNA. D genes are given only for firm matches. Only some rows state a clone size, as once, few, many or a class for expanded clones.

TRBJ1-2	many	TRBV20-1	TRBD1	CSAEAGTGPKSVHGYTF	TGCAGTGCCGAAGCCGGGACAGGCCCCAAAAGTGTGCATGGCTACACCTTC
TRBJ2-7	many	TRBV14	-	CASSHQAAHEQYF	TGTGCCAGCAGCCATCAGGCAGCCCACGAGCAGTACTTC
TRBJ1-6	many	TRBV5-4	-	CASSLDHSNNSPLHF	TGTGCCAGCAGCTTGGATCACAGCAATAATTCACCCCTCCACTTT
TRBJ2-5	many	TRBV7-8	-	CASSPRGGGQRKVVTQYF	TGTGCCAGCAGCCCCCGTGGGGGGGGGCAAAGGAAGGTAGTGACCCAGTACTTC
TRBJ1-6	-	TRBV5-6	-	CASSLGVGSLHF	TGTGCCAGCAGCCTGGGAGTGGGATCCCTCCACTTT
TRBJ1-5	many	TRBV7-9	-	CASSLKDSNQPQHF	TGTGCCAGCAGCTTAAAGGATAGCAATCAGCCCCAGCATTTT
TRBJ1-2	many	TRBV6-6	TRBD1	CASGGTGYGYTF	TGTGCCAGCGGCGGGACAGGGTATGGCTACACCTTC
TRBJ2-5	many	TRBV7-9	-	CASSPPRVGETQYF	TGTGCCAGCAGCCCGCCAAGGGTAGGGGAGACCCAGTACTTC
TRBJ2-5	few	TRBV5-5	-	CASSFRVVGRETQYF	TGTGCCAGCAGCTTCCGAGTGGTAGGGCGGGAGACCCAGTACTTC
TRBJ2-5	few	TRBV28	-	CASRLTTRTETQYF	TGTGCCAGCAGACTTACGACTCGTACGGAGACCCAGTACTTC
TRBJ1-6	many	TRBV20-1	TRBD1	CSARDHGGQGFSPLHF	TGCAGTGCTAGAGATCACGGCGGACAGGGGTTTTCACCCCTCCACTTT
TRBJ2-5	few	TRBV20-1	-	CSPGARETQYF	TGCAGCCCCGGGGCGAGGGAGACCCAGTACTTC
TRBJ1-1	-	TRBV20-1	-	CSAGGLSSIFEAFF	TGCAGTGCCGGGGGGTTATCATCGATCTTCGAAGCTTTCTTT
TRBJ2-6	few	TRBV5-1	-	CASSPAGRGDSGANVLTF	TGCGCCAGCAGCCCGGCGGGGCGCGGTGATTCTGGGGCCAACGTCCTGACTTTC
TRBJ2-6	-	TRBV6-6	TRBD1	CASSRLGQGSVGANVLTF	TGTGCCAGCAGCCGCCTCGGACAGGGAAGTGTCGGGGCCAACGTCCTGACTTTC
TRBJ1-2	many	TRBV20-1	-	CSARDPPIRQPFVDYGYTF	TGCAGTGCTAGAGATCCGCCGATTCGGCAGCCGTTCGTCGACTATGGCTACACCTTC
TRBJ2-1	many	TRBV10-3	TRBD2	CAISEGLAGVEQFF	TGTGCCATCAGTGAGGGGTTAGCGGGGGTTGAGCAGTTCTTC
TRBJ1-5	few	TRBV6-6	TRBD1	CASRKRGQTDSNQPQHF	TGTGCCAGCAGAAAGCGGGGACAGACCGATAGCAATCAGCCCCAGCATTTT
TRBJ2-2	many	TRBV11-2	TRBD2	CASSSRTSGGARWTGELFF	TGTGCCAGCAGCTCGAGGACTAGCGGGGGGGCTCGTTGGACCGGGGAGCTGTTTTTT
TRBJ2-7	many	TRBV7-2	TRBD2	CASTFGLAGTYEQYF	TGTGCCAGCACCTTTGGACTAGCGGGGACCTACGAGCAGTACTTC
TRBJ2-6	few	TRBV10-3	-	CAISVSKEGRSGANVLTF	TGTGCCATCAGTGTCTCGAAGGAGGGCCGCTCTGGGGCCAACGTCCTGACTTTC
TRBJ2-1	-	TRBV19	TRBD1	CASSSGQGFEQFF	TGTGCCAGTAGTTCGGGACAGGGCTTTGAGCAGTTCTTC
TRBJ2-3	many	TRBV20-1	-	CSAPLEPSDTQYF	TGCAGTGCTCCACTAGAGCCTTCAGATACGCAGTATTTT
TRBJ2-4	many	TRBV28	TRBD2	CASSLGLGLADEPLAKNIQYF	TGTGCCAGCAGTTTAGGTCTCGGACTAGCCGACGAGCCACTAGCCAAAAACATTCAGTACTTC
TRBJ2-3	many	TRBV20-1	TRBD1	CRAGQAHTDTQYF	TGCAGGGCGGGACAGGCACACACAGATACGCAGTATTTT
TRBJ1-1	many	TRBV6-5	-	CASSYEGRATEAFF	TGTGCCAGCAGTTACGAGGGAAGGGCCACTGAAGCTTTCTTT
TRBJ2-3	many	TRBV7-2	-	CASSPSQGHTDTQYF	TGTGCCAGCAGCCCCTCCCAGGGGCACACAGATACGCAGTATTTT
TRBJ1-2	-	TRBV19	-	CASSIPGGGYTF	TGTGCCAGTAGTATTCCCGGTGGCGGCTACACCTTC
TRBJ2-1	many	TRBV7-6	TRBD1	CASSLMRQGYNEQFF	TGTGCCAGCAGCTTAATGCGACAGGGATACAATGAGCAGTTCTTC
TRBJ2-1	many	TRBV6-2/TRBV6-3	TRBD1	CASSYTPGQGRPNEQFF	TGTGCCAGCAGTTACACACCTGGACAGGGTCGACCCAATGAGCAGTTCTTC
TRBJ2-7	many	TRBV10-3	-	CAISDTGSSYEQYF	TGTGCCATCAGTGATACGGGGAGCTCCTACGAGCAGTACTTC
TRBJ2-1	many	TRBV3-1	TRBD1	CASSQAGTVYNEQFF	TGTGCCAGCAGCCAAGCCGGGACAGTTTACAATGAGCAGTTCTTC
TRBJ1-5	few	TRBV7-9	-	CASSPHGEGLTGSQHF	TGTGCCAGCAGCCCCCACGGGGAGGGTCTGACTGGGTCCCAGCATTTT
TRBJ1-1	many	TRBV29-1	-	CSVEETRGNTEAFF	TGCAGCGTTGAAGAAACCAGGGGGAACACTGAAGCTTTCTTT
TRBJ2-6	many	TRBV7-2	-	CASSQDISGANVLTF	TGTGCCAGCAGCCAAGATATCTCTGGGGCCAACGTCCTGACTTTC
TRBJ2-1	few	TRBV5-4	-	CASKNSQSEQFF	TGTGCCAGCAAAAACAGTCAATCTGAGCAGTTCTTC
TRBJ2-7	many	TRBV7-9	-	CASSPGVGMSSYEQYF	TGTGCCAGCAGCCCAGGGGTGGGGATGAGCTCCTACGAGCAGTACTTC
TRBJ2-5	-	TRBV27	TRBD2	CATKTRDYGETQYF	TGTGCCACCAAGACCCGGGACTATGGGGAGACCCAGTACTTC
TRBJ1-2	-	TRBV5-1	-	CVSSLDTAKRYGYTF	TGCGTCAGCAGCTTGGATACCGCAAAACGCTATGGCTACACCTTC
TRBJ2-1	many	TRBV7-9	-	CASSPAVGNEQFF	TGTGCCAGCAGCCCCGCGGTTGGCAATGAGCAGTTCTTC
TRBJ2-3	many	TRBV6-1	-	CASRAGTSTDTQYF	TGTGCCAGCCGCGCCGGGACTAGCACAGATACGCAGTATTTT
TRBJ1-5	many	TRBV7-2	-	CASSPARNQPQHF	TGTGCCAGCAGCCCCGCCAGGAATCAGCCCCAGCATTTT
TRBJ2-4	-	TRBV28	-	CASSTPGAKNIQYF	TGTGCCAGCAGTACCCCGGGGGCCAAAAACATTCAGTACTTC
TRBJ2-3	many	TRBV7-6	-	CASSLVVSTDTQYF	TGTGCCAGCAGCTTAGTCGTTAGCACAGATACGCAGTATTTT
TRBJ2-1	many	TRBV5-1	TRBD1	CASSWTGQGNEQFF	TGCGCCAGCAGCTGGACTGGACAGGGCAATGAGCAGTTCTTC
TRBJ1-1	many	TRBV20-1	-	CSARTTLGGGREAFF	TGCAGTGCTAGGACCACATTGGGGGGCGGTCGTGAAGCTTTCTTT
TRBJ1-5	many	TRBV28	TRBD1	CASSPPDRGNQPQHF	TGTGCCAGCAGTCCCCCGGACAGGGGGAATCAGCCCCAGCATTTT
TRBJ2-1	many	TRBV7-2	TRBD1	CASSLYGDREQFF	TGTGCCAGCAGCTTATACGGGGACAGGGAGCAGTTCTTC
TRBJ2-3	few	TRBV15	-	CATSRDSQADTQYF	TGTGCCACCAGCAGAGATTCTCAGGCAGATACGCAGTATTTT
TRBJ2-5	many	TRBV10-3	-	CAISEGGYSAF	TGTGCCATCAGTGAGGGAGGGTATTCGGCCTTC
TRBJ2-3	many	TRBV7-2	-	CASSPGGGRDTQYF	TGTGCCAGCAGCCCTGGAGGGGGGAGAGATACGCAGTATTTT
TRBJ1-1	-	TRBV25-1	TRBD1	CASGDSSNTEAFF	TGTGCTAGTGGGGACAGCTCGAACACTGAAGCTTTCTTT
TRBJ1-5	-	TRBV20-1	-	CSARLGEYSNQPQHF	TGCAGTGCTAGATTGGGGGAATATAGCAATCAGCCCCAGCATTTT
TRBJ2-4	many	TRBV29-1	TRBD2	CSILLGGTKNIQYF	TGCAGCATTCTCCTCGGGGGGACCAAAAACATTCAGTACTTC
TRBJ2-1	-	TRBV20-1	TRBD2	CSARDLAGGSYNEQFF	TGCAGTGCTAGAGATCTAGCGGGGGGGTCCTACAATGAGCAGTTCTTC
TRBJ2-7	many	TRBV7-8	-	CASSSYRDVPTYEQYF	TGTGCCAGCAGCTCTTACAGGGACGTCCCGACCTACGAGCAGTACTTC
TRBJ1-1	few	TRBV14	-	CASSGRSLFEAFF	TGTGCCAGCAGCGGGAGATCCCTTTTTGAAGCTTTCTTT